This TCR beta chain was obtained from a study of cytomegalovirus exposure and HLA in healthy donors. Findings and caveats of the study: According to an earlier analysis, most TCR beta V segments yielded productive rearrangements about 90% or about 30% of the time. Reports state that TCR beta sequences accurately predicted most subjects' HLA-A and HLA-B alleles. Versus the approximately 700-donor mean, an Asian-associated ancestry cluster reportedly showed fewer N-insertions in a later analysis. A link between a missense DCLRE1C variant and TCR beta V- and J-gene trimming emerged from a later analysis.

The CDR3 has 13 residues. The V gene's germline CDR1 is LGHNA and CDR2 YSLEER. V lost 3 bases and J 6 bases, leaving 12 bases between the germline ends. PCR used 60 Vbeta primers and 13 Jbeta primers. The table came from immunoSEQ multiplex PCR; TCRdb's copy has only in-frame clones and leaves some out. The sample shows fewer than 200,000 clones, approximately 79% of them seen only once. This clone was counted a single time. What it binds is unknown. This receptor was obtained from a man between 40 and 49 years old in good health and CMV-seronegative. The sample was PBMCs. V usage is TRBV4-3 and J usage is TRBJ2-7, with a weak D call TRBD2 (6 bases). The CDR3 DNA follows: TGCGCCAGCAGCCAGGGTTGGCGGGGCGAGCAGTACTTC. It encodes CASSQGWRGEQYF.